A selection of T cell receptor beta chains follows, all from one sample in a study of regulatory T cells in long-lasting Graves disease. TCRdb re-derived calls from the multiplex PCR reads in MiXCR, one entry per CDR3 protein. Of roughly 610,000 distinct CDR3 sequences detected, approximately 15% appear once; the ten largest clones hold under 20%. This sample was also put to use in a study of T cells in Graves' hyperthyroidism and ophthalmopathy.

Sequenced here: peripheral blood mononuclear cells (PBMCs), sampled at new diagnosis, from a patient treated with antithyroid drugs. Every receptor here comes from a woman in her 30s with Graves disease. Each CDR3 is given with its conserved first and last residue. D genes are given only for firm matches. Some rows mark clone size as missing; the rest say once, few, many or name a class of expanded clone.

d_gene: NA
j_gene: TRBJ1-1
v_gene: TRBV7-2
abundance: NA
CDR3nt: TGTGCCAGCAGCCCCGCAGCTGGAGGCAGGAACACTGAAGCTTTCTTT
CDR3aa: CASSPAAGGRNTEAFF

d_gene: NA
j_gene: TRBJ2-5
v_gene: TRBV24-1
abundance: few
CDR3nt: TGTGCCACCAGTGATTCTGGGGGCCAAGAGACCCAGTACTTC
CDR3aa: CATSDSGGQETQYF

d_gene: NA
j_gene: TRBJ2-4
v_gene: TRBV20-1
abundance: many
CDR3nt: TGCAGTGCCCCTTATCACACGGAAAACATTCAGTACTTC
CDR3aa: CSAPYHTENIQYF

d_gene: TRBD1
j_gene: TRBJ2-7
v_gene: TRBV9
abundance: NA
CDR3nt: TGTGCCAGCAGCGCCAGCCTGACAGGGGCACACGAGCAGTACTTC
CDR3aa: CASSASLTGAHEQYF

d_gene: NA
j_gene: TRBJ1-1
v_gene: TRBV28
abundance: many
CDR3nt: TGTGCCAGCAGTTTCGGGGGGAAAGGCACTGAAGCTTTCTTT
CDR3aa: CASSFGGKGTEAFF

d_gene: TRBD2
j_gene: TRBJ2-1
v_gene: TRBV4-2
abundance: few
CDR3nt: TGTGCCAGCAGCCAAGACACAGCGGGAGTTGGTGAGCAGTTCTTC
CDR3aa: CASSQDTAGVGEQFF

d_gene: TRBD2
j_gene: TRBJ2-1
v_gene: TRBV27
abundance: many
CDR3nt: TGTGCCAGCAGTTTTGCGGGAGCAGGCAACAATGAGCAGTTCTTC
CDR3aa: CASSFAGAGNNEQFF

d_gene: NA
j_gene: TRBJ1-2
v_gene: TRBV5-1
abundance: many
CDR3nt: TGCGCCAGCAGCTTGGAGATGGGTAACTATGGCTACACCTTC
CDR3aa: CASSLEMGNYGYTF

d_gene: NA
j_gene: TRBJ2-5
v_gene: TRBV2
abundance: many
CDR3nt: TGTGCCAGCGACCTAGCAGTCGGGGAGACCCAGTACTTC
CDR3aa: CASDLAVGETQYF

d_gene: NA
j_gene: TRBJ2-5
v_gene: TRBV28
abundance: many
CDR3nt: TGTGCCAGCAGTTTAGGGGGAGCGGTTGACGTGGAGACCCAGTACTTC
CDR3aa: CASSLGGAVDVETQYF

d_gene: TRBD1
j_gene: TRBJ2-6
v_gene: TRBV7-9
abundance: few
CDR3nt: TGTGCCAGCAGCTTAGAAAGGGCCTTATCGGGACAGACCTACTCTGGGGCCAACGTCCTGACTTTC
CDR3aa: CASSLERALSGQTYSGANVLTF

d_gene: TRBD2
j_gene: TRBJ2-7
v_gene: TRBV9
abundance: NA
CDR3nt: TGTGCCAGCAGCGTTGTCGGGACTAGTTCCTACGAGCAGTACTTC
CDR3aa: CASSVVGTSSYEQYF

d_gene: NA
j_gene: TRBJ2-2
v_gene: TRBV3-1
abundance: NA
CDR3nt: TGTGCCAGCAGCCAATGGGACACCGGGGAGCTGTTTTTT
CDR3aa: CASSQWDTGELFF

d_gene: TRBD1
j_gene: TRBJ2-7
v_gene: TRBV29-1
abundance: few
CDR3nt: TGCAGCGTTGTAGCGGACAGGGGTCGTCTCGAGCAGTACTTC
CDR3aa: CSVVADRGRLEQYF

d_gene: TRBD1
j_gene: TRBJ2-5
v_gene: TRBV3-1
abundance: few
CDR3nt: TGTGCCAGCAGCACCCGGACAGGGCAAGAGACCCAGTACTTC
CDR3aa: CASSTRTGQETQYF

d_gene: TRBD1
j_gene: TRBJ1-6
v_gene: TRBV6-1
abundance: many
CDR3nt: TGTGCCAGCAGTGAGATGAGGGGGCGAAGGAATTCACCCCTCCACTTT
CDR3aa: CASSEMRGRRNSPLHF

d_gene: NA
j_gene: TRBJ2-3
v_gene: TRBV12-3/TRBV12-4
abundance: many
CDR3nt: TGTGCCAGCAGTTTTGGGGCAGACACAGATACGCAGTATTTT
CDR3aa: CASSFGADTDTQYF

d_gene: NA
j_gene: TRBJ2-5
v_gene: TRBV20-1
abundance: NA
CDR3nt: TGCAGTGCCCCTGAACTGGGGCGTGAGACCCAGTACTTC
CDR3aa: CSAPELGRETQYF

d_gene: TRBD2
j_gene: TRBJ2-1
v_gene: TRBV24-1
abundance: many
CDR3nt: TGTGCCACCAGTGACTGGGACTACCGGAACAATGAGCAGTTCTTC
CDR3aa: CATSDWDYRNNEQFF

d_gene: NA
j_gene: TRBJ2-5
v_gene: TRBV30
abundance: many
CDR3nt: TGTGCCTGGACCGAAGAGACCCAGTACTTC
CDR3aa: CAWTEETQYF

d_gene: TRBD2
j_gene: TRBJ2-1
v_gene: TRBV7-9
abundance: few
CDR3nt: TGTGCCAGCAGCTTAGGTCTAGCGGCCTTACCCGGTGAGCAGTTCTTC
CDR3aa: CASSLGLAALPGEQFF

d_gene: NA
j_gene: TRBJ1-1
v_gene: TRBV27
abundance: NA
CDR3nt: TGTGCCAGCACCCGGGACCGTTGGGGGCAGGCTTTCTTT
CDR3aa: CASTRDRWGQAFF

d_gene: NA
j_gene: TRBJ1-2
v_gene: TRBV2
abundance: many
CDR3nt: TGTGCCAGCAGTGCGACTTACACAGATGGCTACACCTTC
CDR3aa: CASSATYTDGYTF

d_gene: TRBD1
j_gene: TRBJ1-1
v_gene: TRBV5-8
abundance: NA
CDR3nt: TGTGCCAGCAGCTTGAGGGGACAGGTCGATACGGCTTTCTTT
CDR3aa: CASSLRGQVDTAFF

d_gene: TRBD2
j_gene: TRBJ2-2
v_gene: TRBV7-9
abundance: few
CDR3nt: TGTGCCAGCAGCCCCTCCTCAACGCGGGAGAGGGGCACCGGGGAGCTGTTTTTT
CDR3aa: CASSPSSTRERGTGELFF

d_gene: NA
j_gene: TRBJ2-7
v_gene: TRBV19
abundance: NA
CDR3nt: TGTGCCAGTGGAACAGGGCGGCAGTACTTC
CDR3aa: CASGTGRQYF

d_gene: NA
j_gene: TRBJ2-5
v_gene: TRBV7-9
abundance: NA
CDR3nt: TGTGCCAGCAGGCCCTGGACCGACCAAGAGACCCAGTACTTC
CDR3aa: CASRPWTDQETQYF

d_gene: TRBD2
j_gene: TRBJ2-1
v_gene: TRBV19
abundance: NA
CDR3nt: TGTGCCAGTAGTATAGTAAAGGGACTAGCCAATGAGCAGTTCTTC
CDR3aa: CASSIVKGLANEQFF

d_gene: TRBD1
j_gene: TRBJ2-3
v_gene: TRBV28
abundance: many
CDR3nt: TGTGCCAGCAGTTTAGGACAGGGGACCGTTACAGATACGCAGTATTTT
CDR3aa: CASSLGQGTVTDTQYF

d_gene: NA
j_gene: TRBJ2-3
v_gene: TRBV7-9
abundance: few
CDR3nt: TGTGCCAGCCCAACCGACACAGATACGCAGTATTTT
CDR3aa: CASPTDTDTQYF

d_gene: NA
j_gene: TRBJ2-1
v_gene: TRBV9
abundance: NA
CDR3nt: TGTGCCAGCAGCGTAGGACTTCACAATGAGCAGTTCTTC
CDR3aa: CASSVGLHNEQFF

d_gene: NA
j_gene: TRBJ2-1
v_gene: TRBV6-2/TRBV6-3
abundance: many
CDR3nt: TGTGCCAGCAGTGGCCGGGGGAATGAGCAGTTCTTC
CDR3aa: CASSGRGNEQFF

d_gene: NA
j_gene: TRBJ2-2
v_gene: TRBV7-9
abundance: few
CDR3nt: TGTGCCAGCAGCCGCAACGGGGGATCCGGGGAGCTGTTTTTT
CDR3aa: CASSRNGGSGELFF

d_gene: NA
j_gene: TRBJ1-1
v_gene: TRBV6-4
abundance: many
CDR3nt: TGTGCCAGCAATTTACGGGACCGACCAACTGGCCCTTTAATGCCCGCCCGGAACACTGAAGCTTTCTTT
CDR3aa: CASNLRDRPTGPLMPARNTEAFF

d_gene: NA
j_gene: TRBJ1-5
v_gene: TRBV19
abundance: NA
CDR3nt: TGTGCCAGTAGTATATCCAGCACCTACAGCAATCAGCCCCAGCATTTT
CDR3aa: CASSISSTYSNQPQHF

d_gene: NA
j_gene: TRBJ2-7
v_gene: TRBV12-3/TRBV12-4
abundance: many
CDR3nt: TGTGCCAGCAGGTCGACCCGGACAGAATCCTACGAGCAGTACTTC
CDR3aa: CASRSTRTESYEQYF

d_gene: TRBD1
j_gene: TRBJ1-1
v_gene: TRBV20-1
abundance: few
CDR3nt: TGCAGTGCTCCCCCCTCGCAGGGGGCACGGAACACTGAAGCTTTCTTT
CDR3aa: CSAPPSQGARNTEAFF

d_gene: TRBD1
j_gene: TRBJ1-4
v_gene: TRBV7-8
abundance: many
CDR3nt: TGTGCCAGCAGCTTAGCTTGGACAGGGGGCGAAAAACTGTTTTTT
CDR3aa: CASSLAWTGGEKLFF

d_gene: NA
j_gene: TRBJ2-1
v_gene: TRBV6-2/TRBV6-3
abundance: many
CDR3nt: TGTGCCAGCAGGCTTACTCTGCTAGTTTCCTACAATGAGCAGTTCTTC
CDR3aa: CASRLTLLVSYNEQFF

d_gene: NA
j_gene: TRBJ1-5
v_gene: TRBV9
abundance: few
CDR3nt: TGTGCCAGCAGCGTAGACGTGGGGGGCGGTCAGCCCCAGCATTTT
CDR3aa: CASSVDVGGGQPQHF

d_gene: TRBD2
j_gene: TRBJ2-7
v_gene: TRBV6-2/TRBV6-3
abundance: few
CDR3nt: TGTGCCAGCAGTACAACCGGGGGACTAGCGGCAGCCTACGAGCAGTACTTC
CDR3aa: CASSTTGGLAAAYEQYF

d_gene: TRBD1
j_gene: TRBJ1-4
v_gene: TRBV5-1
abundance: few
CDR3nt: TGCGCCAGCAGAGAGGTCGGACAGGCTGAAAAACTGTTTTTT
CDR3aa: CASREVGQAEKLFF

d_gene: NA
j_gene: TRBJ1-1
v_gene: TRBV28
abundance: many
CDR3nt: TGTGCCAGCAGCCGAACCTCAGGGGCCCTGAGTATTGTTGAAGCTTTCTTT
CDR3aa: CASSRTSGALSIVEAFF

d_gene: NA
j_gene: TRBJ2-3
v_gene: TRBV19
abundance: NA
CDR3nt: TGTGCCAGTAGTATAGCTACGGGCACAGATACGCAGTATTTT
CDR3aa: CASSIATGTDTQYF

d_gene: NA
j_gene: TRBJ2-7
v_gene: TRBV6-1
abundance: NA
CDR3nt: TGTGCCAGCAGGACGGCGGGGCAGGCCTACGAGCAGTACTTC
CDR3aa: CASRTAGQAYEQYF

d_gene: NA
j_gene: TRBJ2-7
v_gene: TRBV28
abundance: few
CDR3nt: TGTGCCAGCACCAAACAGAGCTCCTACGAGCAGTACTTC
CDR3aa: CASTKQSSYEQYF

d_gene: NA
j_gene: TRBJ1-6
v_gene: TRBV18
abundance: NA
CDR3nt: TGTGCCAGCTCACCCAGGGTTGGGACGGTGAATTCACCCCTCCACTTT
CDR3aa: CASSPRVGTVNSPLHF

d_gene: NA
j_gene: TRBJ2-7
v_gene: TRBV20-1
abundance: NA
CDR3nt: TGCAGTGCTAGGCGAGCAGTCAACTCCTACGAGCAGTACTTC
CDR3aa: CSARRAVNSYEQYF

d_gene: NA
j_gene: TRBJ1-2
v_gene: TRBV19
abundance: NA
CDR3nt: TGTGCCAGTAGTATAGATCGTCCGGGATCAGCTAACTATGGCTACACCTTC
CDR3aa: CASSIDRPGSANYGYTF

d_gene: TRBD1
j_gene: TRBJ2-1
v_gene: TRBV7-8
abundance: many
CDR3nt: TGTGCCAGCAGCTCCAGAGGTAGGGACAGCTACAATGAGCAGTTCTTC
CDR3aa: CASSSRGRDSYNEQFF

d_gene: NA
j_gene: TRBJ2-2
v_gene: TRBV30
abundance: few
CDR3nt: TGTGCCTGGGCTGGACATACGAACACCGGGGAGCTGTTTTTT
CDR3aa: CAWAGHTNTGELFF

d_gene: NA
j_gene: TRBJ2-7
v_gene: TRBV28
abundance: few
CDR3nt: TGTGCCAGCAGGGGATCGCCCCCTAACCTCGAGCAGTACTTC
CDR3aa: CASRGSPPNLEQYF

d_gene: NA
j_gene: TRBJ2-7
v_gene: TRBV3-1
abundance: NA
CDR3nt: TGTGCCAGCAGGGCTTCCGGGACACACTCCTACGAGCAGTACTTC
CDR3aa: CASRASGTHSYEQYF

d_gene: TRBD1
j_gene: TRBJ1-6
v_gene: TRBV5-1
abundance: NA
CDR3nt: TGCGCCAGCAGACCGACAGGGATCTTTTCACCCCTCCACTTT
CDR3aa: CASRPTGIFSPLHF

d_gene: TRBD1
j_gene: TRBJ1-1
v_gene: TRBV19
abundance: many
CDR3nt: TGTGCCAGTAGTATTTGGGGGAACAGGGGGAACACTGAAGCTTTCTTT
CDR3aa: CASSIWGNRGNTEAFF

d_gene: TRBD2
j_gene: TRBJ2-1
v_gene: TRBV20-1
abundance: few
CDR3nt: TGCAGTGCTAGAGCTTGGCTAGCGGGCGACTACAATGAGCAGTTCTTC
CDR3aa: CSARAWLAGDYNEQFF

d_gene: NA
j_gene: TRBJ1-2
v_gene: TRBV12-3/TRBV12-4
abundance: many
CDR3nt: TGTGCCAGCAGTTACTTGGAGGGCTACACCTTC
CDR3aa: CASSYLEGYTF

d_gene: NA
j_gene: TRBJ1-1
v_gene: TRBV3-1
abundance: many
CDR3nt: TGTGCCAGCAGCCAAGTCAGGGGAGACACTGAAGCTTTCTTT
CDR3aa: CASSQVRGDTEAFF

d_gene: TRBD1
j_gene: TRBJ2-7
v_gene: TRBV2
abundance: NA
CDR3nt: TGTGCCAGCAGTGAACGGAGACAGGGTACCTACGAGCAGCACTTC
CDR3aa: CASSERRQGTYEQHF

d_gene: NA
j_gene: TRBJ2-1
v_gene: TRBV11-2
abundance: few
CDR3nt: TGTGCCAGCGTTCGAACGGGGTTATCCTACAATGAGCAGTCCTTC
CDR3aa: CASVRTGLSYNEQSF